A single T cell receptor (beta chain) is shown here with its context. Its antigen is not identified. The sample comes from a study of OX40 agonist ivuxolimab in advanced cancers. Study-level information: Among those enrolled, mean age was approximately 60 years (range about 23 to 90) and less than 90% were male. Prior anti-PD-1, anti-PD-L1 or anti-CTLA-4 therapy was allowed; approximately 40% had some.

Study-wide results and limits: Expanded clones belonging to CD8+ T cells outnumbered, on average, those of CD4+.

Between the trimmed V and J ends, which lost 6 bases and 5 bases, there was a span of 11 bases. The CDR3 covers 12 residues. Measured with immunoSEQ multiplex PCR; TCRdb has only the in-frame clones, and not every one. The repertoire holds fewer than 100,000 clones, with over 85% as singletons. Sequenced material: CD4+ or CD8+ T cells sorted from blood, taken in a trial of the OX40 agonist ivuxolimab. This receptor was obtained from an adult with an advanced solid tumor such as melanoma, head and neck, liver or kidney cancer. J is TRBJ1-1 and V is TRBV5-7, with no clear D. TRBV5-7 is known as an ORF, though its function is uncertain. In nucleotides, the CDR3 is TGTGCCAGCATCCGTGGGAGGACTGAAGCTTTCTTT. This sequence encodes CASIRGRTEAFF.